The 13 T cell receptor beta chains listed next were all sequenced from one sample in a study of cytomegalovirus exposure and HLA in healthy donors. Sequencing used immunoSEQ multiplex PCR; TCRdb keeps in-frame clones, though not all of them. The repertoire holds 140,000 to 150,000 clones, with roughly 90% as singletons. Sequencing was done on a sample of PBMCs. These receptors all come from a man between 18 and 35 years old in good health and CMV-seronegative.

The chain links TRBV14 to TRBJ2-5; D is unclear. V was trimmed by 2 bases and J by 7 bases, leaving 11 bases between them. This CDR3 has 13 amino acids. CDR1 is SGHDN, CDR2 FVKESK, per germline. CDR3 coding DNA: TGTGCCAGCAGCCAACTAATATCGGTGACCCAGTACTTC. Protein sequence: CASSQLISVTQYF.

The chain uses TRBV23-1 and TRBJ1-3; TRBD1 matches 9 bases. TRBV23-1 carries the ORF label, with uncertain function. The CDR3 covers 18 residues. Germline trimming cut 3 bases from V and 3 bases from J; bases unmatched to any gene: 12. The CDR3 nucleotides read TGCGCCAGCAGTCAGCTAGGGCCGGACAGGGGAGGTGGAAACACCATATATTTT. Its translation: CASSQLGPDRGGGNTIYF.

This clone occurred once. V gene TRBV7-8 combines with J gene TRBJ2-1; TRBD2 is a possible D gene (5 bases). This CDR3 spans 18 amino acids. The V end was cut by 1 base, the J end by 5 bases, with 21 bases between. Germline V CDR1 and CDR2: SGHVS, FQNEAQ. CDR3 region: CASSLVPQSGRGNNEQFF. CDR3 DNA sequence: TGTGCCAGCAGCTTAGTCCCCCAAAGCGGCCGTGGGAACAATGAGCAGTTCTTC.

The sample holds a few counts of this clone. V gene TRBV27 combines with J gene TRBJ2-3; D gene uncertain. The CDR3 has 12 residues. V was cut by 5 bases and J by 6 bases, with 9 bases left in between. Germline loops: CDR1 MNHEY, CDR2 SMNVEV (reference sequence). In nucleotides, the CDR3 is TGTGCCAGCAGTATCCCAGGTGATACGCAGTATTTT. The encoded protein is CASSIPGDTQYF.

The J gene is TRBJ1-2, the V gene TRBV7-8, with D possibly being TRBD1 (5 bases). This CDR3 spans 14 amino acids. Trimming cost V 8 bases and J 8 bases, with 21 bases left between them. CDR1 is SGHVS, CDR2 FQNEAQ, per germline. The CDR3 protein is CASEGPGLNAGYTF. The CDR3 DNA follows: TGTGCCAGCGAGGGACCGGGACTCAACGCCGGCTACACCTTC.

The chain joins TRBV6-5 to TRBJ2-2; a weak D match, TRBD1 (6 bases). Germline CDR1 and CDR2: MNHEY and SVGAGI. CDR3 length equals 15 residues. V gave up 8 bases and J gave up 6 bases, with 19 bases separating them. In nucleotides, the CDR3 is TGTGCCAGCGGAACAGGGTCGTTGTTCCCCGGGGAGCTGTTTTTT. This sequence encodes CASGTGSLFPGELFF.

CDR3 protein: CASSGGLAGGGEQFF. CDR3 nucleotides: TGCGCCAGCAGTGGGGGACTAGCGGGAGGAGGAGAGCAGTTCTTC. The V and J genes are TRBV10-1 and TRBJ2-1; 15 bases align to TRBD2. The germline gives CDR1 WNHNN, CDR2 SYGVQD (reference sequence). The CDR3 consists of 15 residues. V trimming: 4 bases; J trimming: 10 bases; junction bases outside the gene matches: 5.

This chain joins TRBV10-3 and TRBJ2-5; TRBD2 aligns across 8 bases. This CDR3 is 15 amino acids long. Germline-derived CDR1 and CDR2 are ENHRY and SYGVKD. The junction had 6 bases not matched to a gene; V was cut back by 3 bases and J by 3 bases. CDR3 nucleotides: TGTGCCATCAGTGACCGGGGCGGGGGGAAAGAGACCCAGTACTTC. This gives the protein CAISDRGGGKETQYF.

This clone appeared once. V gene TRBV16 combines with J gene TRBJ1-2; D may be TRBD1 (6 bases). Between the trimmed V and J ends, which lost 9 bases and 5 bases, there was a span of 22 bases. The CDR3 spans 15 residues. Germline loops: CDR1 KGHSY, CDR2 FQNENV. CDR3 region: CASVPEQGQGYGYTF. CDR3 in DNA: TGTGCCAGTGTACCAGAACAGGGCCAAGGGTATGGCTACACCTTC.

The gene calls are TRBV7-2 and TRBJ2-7, with D possibly matching TRBD2 (5 bases). The CDR3 loop spans 13 amino acids. From germline, CDR1 is SGHTA and CDR2 FQGNSA. V lost 2 bases and J 9 bases, leaving 14 bases between the germline ends. The CDR3 loop is CASSLNPNGGQYV. DNA of the CDR3: TGTGCCAGCAGCTTAAACCCCAACGGAGGGCAGTACGTC.

This chain links TRBV27 with TRBJ2-6; 9 nucleotides match TRBD1. After removal of 3 bases from V and 1 base from J, the junction contained 7 bases not matched to a gene. This CDR3 contains 18 residues. Germline values: CDR1 MNHEY, CDR2 SMNVEV (reference sequence). The CDR3: CASSFRTGVDSGANVLTF. CDR3 nucleotides: TGTGCCAGCAGTTTTAGGACAGGGGTTGATTCTGGGGCCAACGTCCTGACTTTC.

The V gene is TRBV7-9, the J gene TRBJ2-5; TRBD2 matches at 7 bases. There are 15 residues in the CDR3. With V trimmed by 4 bases and J by 0 bases, 5 bases remained unmatched. Germline loops: CDR1 SEHNR, CDR2 FQNEAQ (reference sequence). In DNA form, the CDR3 reads TGTGCCAGCAGCTCCGGACTAGGGCACCAAGAGACCCAGTACTTC. Encoded protein: CASSSGLGHQETQYF.

This clone was recorded only once. The chain joins TRBV5-1 to TRBJ1-5, with D possibly matching TRBD1 (6 bases). Germline assignment: CDR1 SGHRS and CDR2 YFSETQ. Trimming cost V 0 bases and J 6 bases, with 19 bases left between them. This CDR3 is 17 amino acids long. This CDR3 reads CASSLGPQGRIGQPQHF. Written as DNA, the CDR3 is TGCGCCAGCAGCTTGGGGCCACAGGGTAGGATTGGTCAGCCCCAGCATTTT.